The 3 T cell receptor beta chains in this list originate from one sample, sequenced in a study of human T cells and chemical hapten exposure. Time point noted: pre-sensitization, week 0. The treatment is: therapeutic diphenylcyclopropenone sensitization with weekly scalp DPC. TCRdb analysed the RACE reads with MiXCR anew, one entry per CDR3 protein. Of roughly 380,000 distinct CDR3 sequences detected, about 5.1% appear once; the ten largest clones hold 2.6%. The sample was whole blood, taken in connection with sensitization to the hapten diphenylcyclopropenone (DPC). The origin of the receptors is a woman aged 50 to 60 with alopecia areata. Some clones in this sample may be carry-over from other donors' samples.

This clonotype was picked up many times. The chain links TRBV11-3 to TRBJ2-6; a possible D gene is TRBD1 (5 bases). The CDR3 sequence is 16 residues long. Germline V gene sequence: CDR1 SGHNT, CDR2 YENEEA. V was trimmed by 6 bases and J by 0 bases, leaving 12 bases between them. CDR3 DNA: TGTGCCAGCAGTGCGGCCGGACACTCTGGGGCCAACGTCCTGACTTTC. It translates to CASSAAGHSGANVLTF.

This clonotype has ten or more counts. The rearrangement links TRBV7-2 to TRBJ2-3; 10 bases match TRBD2. The CDR3 is made up of 14 amino acids. V was pared by 4 bases and J by 4 bases, with 2 bases of the junction left unmatched. Germline lookup yields CDR1 SGHTA and CDR2 FQGNSA. CDR3 sequence: CASSSSGSPDTQYF. In nucleotides, the CDR3 is TGTGCCAGCAGCTCTAGCGGGAGCCCAGATACGCAGTATTTT.

This clonotype was seen many times. The chain carries TRBV15 and TRBJ1-6; D unclear. The CDR3 covers 14 residues. Between the trimmed V and J ends, which lost 2 bases and 4 bases, there was a span of 6 bases. Germline V CDR1 and CDR2: LNHNV, YYDKDF (reference sequence). CDR3 sequence (DNA): TGTGCCACCAGCAGAAAGGGTTATAATTCACCCCTCCACTTT. Translating gives CATSRKGYNSPLHF. The whole variable domain, filled in from reference TRBV15 and TRBJ1-6, reads DAMVIQNPRYQVTQFGKPVTLSCSQTLNHNVMYWYQQKSSQAPKLLFHYYDKDFNNEADTPDNFQSRRPNTSFCFLDIRSPGLGDTAMYLCATSRKGYNSPLHFGNGTRLTVT.